This is a list of T cell receptor beta chains from one sample in a study of cytomegalovirus exposure and HLA in healthy donors. The table came from immunoSEQ multiplex PCR; TCRdb's copy has only in-frame clones and leaves some out. The table records 250,000 to 350,000 clones, over 75% of them present only once. Specimen: PBMCs. The origin of the receptors is a young man in good health and CMV-seronegative. Each CDR3 is given with its conserved first and last residue. Each record gives: clone size, D gene, V gene, J gene, CDR3 DNA, CDR3 protein. A D gene is named only where the DNA matches it firmly. A clone size is listed for some rows: how often the clone was seen (once, few, many), or a class if it is expanded.

-	-	TRBV27	TRBJ1-1	TGTGCCAGCAGTTTAATGGGGGGGCAGGAAGCTTTCTTT	CASSLMGGQEAFF
-	-	TRBV4-1	TRBJ1-1	TGCGCCAGCAGCCAAGACGGCCAGGGCAACACTGAAGCTTTCTTT	CASSQDGQGNTEAFF
-	-	TRBV19	TRBJ1-6	TGTGCCAGTAGTCAGGATTCACCCCTCCACTTT	CASSQDSPLHF
once	-	TRBV5-8	TRBJ1-5	TGTGCCAGCAGCCATACAGGGAATCAGCCCCAGCATTTT	CASSHTGNQPQHF
-	TRBD1	TRBV11-1	TRBJ2-3	TGTGCCAGCAGCTTAGCGACCGCCGGGACAGTCACAGATACGCAGTATTTT	CASSLATAGTVTDTQYF
-	TRBD2	TRBV11-2	TRBJ2-3	TGTGCCAGCAGCTTAGGCAAACTAGCGGGGGATAGCACAGATACGCAGTATTTT	CASSLGKLAGDSTDTQYF
once	-	TRBV5-1	TRBJ1-3	TGCGCCAGCAGCTTGGCCGGAGGGGACTCTGGAAACACCATATATTTT	CASSLAGGDSGNTIYF
once	-	TRBV5-1	TRBJ1-4	TGCGCCAGCAGCTTTGGCGGTGAAAAACTGTTTTTT	CASSFGGEKLFF
once	TRBD1	TRBV13	TRBJ2-7	TGTGCCAGCAGCTTCCGGACAGGGACCTACGAGCAGTACTTC	CASSFRTGTYEQYF
-	-	TRBV4-3	TRBJ1-6	TGCGCCAGCAGCCAAGAATCTCATGGATCCCTTTTCGGGTTAGCCCTCCACTTT	CASSQESHGSLFGLALHF
-	TRBD2	TRBV4-1	TRBJ2-2	TGCGCCAGCAGCCGGACTAGCGGGGGGGGCACCGGGGAGCTGTTTTTT	CASSRTSGGGTGELFF
few	-	TRBV10-3	TRBJ1-2	TGTGCCATCAGTGAGTGGCAGGGGAGTTATGGCTACACCTTC	CAISEWQGSYGYTF
-	TRBD2	TRBV7-6	TRBJ2-3	TGTGCCAGCAGCCCTAGCGGGGGCGGGGGGGCCTCTAGCACAGATACGCAGTATTTT	CASSPSGGGGASSTDTQYF
-	TRBD2	TRBV7-7	TRBJ2-1	TGTGCCAGCAGCTTAAGGCTAGCGGGGTACAATGAGCAGTTCTTC	CASSLRLAGYNEQFF
-	TRBD1	TRBV10-1	TRBJ2-1	TGCGCCAGCAACCGAGGGGACAGGGGCTACAATGAGCAGTTCTTC	CASNRGDRGYNEQFF
-	-	TRBV9	TRBJ1-1	TGTGCCAGCAGCGTAGGCACTGTGAACACTGAAGCTTTCTTT	CASSVGTVNTEAFF
-	-	TRBV7-2	TRBJ2-1	TGTGCCAGCAGCTCCCCGGGGGTACAGAGGCAGTTCTTC	CASSSPGVQRQFF
-	-	TRBV6-1	TRBJ2-7	TGTGCCGTGGACAGACAAACCTACGAGCAGTACTTC	CAVDRQTYEQYF
-	-	TRBV6-5	TRBJ1-2	TGTGCCAGCACCCTAGGCGGAGGCTATGGCTACACCTTC	CASTLGGGYGYTF
-	-	TRBV6-5	TRBJ2-7	TGTGCCAGCAGTCGTGAACTACTCTCCTACGAGCAGTACTTC	CASSRELLSYEQYF
-	TRBD2	TRBV2	TRBJ2-5	TGTGCCAGCAGAGGACTAGCGGGGGACCCTTACCAAGAGACCCAGTACTTC	CASRGLAGDPYQETQYF
-	TRBD1	TRBV5-1	TRBJ1-5	TGCGCCAGCAGCTTGGCCCCCACAGGGGCGGGCCAGCCCCAGCATTTT	CASSLAPTGAGQPQHF
-	-	TRBV6-1	TRBJ2-5	TGTGCCAGCAGTGACCCGGGGAGGTGGGAGACCCAGTACTTC	CASSDPGRWETQYF
-	-	TRBV6-5	TRBJ1-2	TGTGCCAGCAGTCCCTCGGTCGTCGTCGGTGGCTACACCTTC	CASSPSVVVGGYTF
-	TRBD2	TRBV5-4	TRBJ2-5	TGTGCCAGCAGAGGAAACGGGGGGGCCGGAGAGACCCAGTACTTC	CASRGNGGAGETQYF
-	-	TRBV6-1	TRBJ2-1	TGTGCCAGCAGTGCGGGGAGGCTCTCCTACAATGAGCAGTTCTTC	CASSAGRLSYNEQFF
-	TRBD1	TRBV14	TRBJ1-1	TGTGCCAGCAGCCCGGGACAGTCTACGAACACTGAAGCTTTCTTT	CASSPGQSTNTEAFF
-	TRBD1	TRBV27	TRBJ2-7	TGTGCCAGCAGTCAAGACAGGGGAGCCTACGAGCAGTACTTC	CASSQDRGAYEQYF
-	-	TRBV7-2	TRBJ1-3	TGTGCCAGCAGCTTAACGAGCGCTGGAAACACCATATATTTT	CASSLTSAGNTIYF
few	-	TRBV30	TRBJ1-1	TGTGCCTGGAACCATGGGCGGAACACTGAAGCTTTCTTT	CAWNHGRNTEAFF
-	-	TRBV6-6	TRBJ2-2	TGTGCCAGCAGTTACGAGGGTAGCAGGGAGCTGTTTTTT	CASSYEGSRELFF
-	TRBD1	TRBV15	TRBJ1-2	TGTGCCACCAGCTCCCACAGAACAGGGGTTAGGTATGGCTACACCTTC	CATSSHRTGVRYGYTF
once	TRBD2	TRBV6-6	TRBJ2-2	TGTGCCAGCGGTAGCGGGACGGGGACCGGGGAGCTGTTTTTT	CASGSGTGTGELFF
-	TRBD1	TRBV5-1	TRBJ1-1	TGCGCCAGCAGCCCAGACAGGGGGCTCGACACTGAAGCTTTCTTT	CASSPDRGLDTEAFF
-	-	TRBV5-4	TRBJ1-2	TGTGCCAGCAGCTTGGGGGCAGCCGCTAACTATGGCTACACCTTC	CASSLGAAANYGYTF
-	TRBD1	TRBV11-2	TRBJ2-1	TGTGCCAGCAGCTACGGGACAGGGCCCTACAATGAGCAGTTCTTC	CASSYGTGPYNEQFF
-	-	TRBV19	TRBJ1-2	TGTGCCAGTAGTATAGCCCTTAACTCTAACTATGGCTACACCTTC	CASSIALNSNYGYTF
-	-	TRBV7-2	TRBJ2-7	TGTGCCAGCAGCCCCAGTCGACGGGCCCACGGGGACGAGCAGTACTTC	CASSPSRRAHGDEQYF
-	-	TRBV2	TRBJ2-5	TGTGCCAGCAGTGAAGCGGGGGGGCCATGGGAGACCCAGTACTTC	CASSEAGGPWETQYF
-	-	TRBV5-4	TRBJ1-2	TGTGCCAGCAGCGCCCCCTGGGGGGGCACTAACTATGGCTACACCTTC	CASSAPWGGTNYGYTF
-	TRBD1	TRBV5-1	TRBJ2-5	TGCGCCAGCAGCGGGGGACAGACACAAGAGACCCAGTACTTC	CASSGGQTQETQYF
-	-	TRBV5-1	TRBJ2-3	TGCGCCAGCAGCTTGGTTTCGGTAGATACGCAGTATTTT	CASSLVSVDTQYF
-	-	TRBV11-2	TRBJ1-4	TGTGCCAGCAGCCAAAATGAAAAACTGTTTTTT	CASSQNEKLFF
-	TRBD2	TRBV11-2	TRBJ2-3	TGTGCCAGCAGCCACCCCCCCAGCGGGGGGGGAGATACGCAGTATTTT	CASSHPPSGGGDTQYF
-	-	TRBV5-1	TRBJ1-1	TGCGCCAGCAGCACGGGAGGGAACACTGAAGCTTTCTTT	CASSTGGNTEAFF
once	-	TRBV19	TRBJ1-6	TGTGCCAGTAGTATGGCTCAGGGGCTTAAATCACCCCTCCACTTT	CASSMAQGLKSPLHF